This T cell receptor beta chain was recovered during a study of CD8 T cells in Susac syndrome. The authors reverse transcribed roughly 0.5 to 1 ug RNA with random hexamers. Amplification of TCR beta CDR3 was carried out by immunoSEQ multiplex PCR, which covered 54 Vbeta and 13 Jbeta segments. TCRdb itself ran the immunoSEQ multiplex PCR reads through MiXCR, one entry per CDR3 protein. The profile covers 200,000 to 250,000 distinct CDR3 sequences, with 92% appearing a single time and around 0.15% taken by the ten largest. The CDR3 loop spans 17 amino acids. J gave up 2 bases and V 0 bases, and 9 bases lay outside the gene matches. From germline, CDR1 is LGHNA and CDR2 YSLEER.

This chain links TRBV4-3 with TRBJ1-2, with 7 bases identical to TRBD1. Specimen: CD8+ T cells from PBMCs. The receptor was isolated from a human donor with multiple sclerosis. CDR3 protein: CASSQDTDREENYGYTF. The CDR3 DNA sequence: TGCGCCAGCAGCCAAGATACCGACAGGGAAGAAAACTATGGCTACACCTTC.